A selection of T cell receptor beta chains follows, all from one sample in a study of cytomegalovirus exposure and HLA in healthy donors. Assay used: immunoSEQ multiplex PCR; TCRdb lists only in-frame clones, some missing. The sample carries 75,000 to 90,000 clones, around four fifths recorded once. Sequencing was performed on PBMCs. These receptor sequences come from a woman aged 40 to 50 in good health and CMV-seropositive. The CDR3 runs from the conserved cysteine through the conserved F or W. The D gene is left open where the match is weak. Size values are once, few and many counts, or a class for expanded clones, and some rows have none.

>TRBV16|NA|TRBJ1-5|once
TGTGCCAGCAGCCAATCTAGGCCCCAGGGCTATCAGCCCCAGCATTTT
CASSQSRPQGYQPQHF
>TRBV11-2|NA|TRBJ2-5|NA
TGTGCCAGCAGCTTGGTGGGGGGGCCCCGGGAGACCCAGTACTTC
CASSLVGGPRETQYF
>TRBV19|NA|TRBJ1-2|NA
TGTGCCAGTAGTATTTTGGTTCACACCGACTATGGCTACACCTTC
CASSILVHTDYGYTF
>TRBV7-3|NA|TRBJ2-7|NA
TGTGCCAGCAGCCGGACTTTCTTCCTTTACGAGCAGTACTTC
CASSRTFFLYEQYF
>TRBV25-1|NA|TRBJ1-2|few
TGTGCCAGCAGCCCCCGGGAGGGTAAATTAGCTAACTATGGCTACACCTTC
CASSPREGKLANYGYTF
>TRBV6-7|NA|TRBJ1-1|NA
TGTGCCAGCAGTTACCCTTTGGACAGATGGAACACTGAAGCTTTCTTT
CASSYPLDRWNTEAFF
>TRBV27|NA|TRBJ2-3|NA
TGTGCCAGCAGTTTGGGGCAGGGCCTCACAGATACGCAGTATTTT
CASSLGQGLTDTQYF
>TRBV13|TRBD1|TRBJ2-1|NA
TGTGCCAGCAGCCGGCCGGGACAGGGTTACAATGAGCAGTTCTTC
CASSRPGQGYNEQFF
>TRBV4-1|NA|TRBJ1-1|NA
TGCGCCAGCAGCCAAGTTGTGGCTGGGAACACTGAAGCTTTCTTT
CASSQVVAGNTEAFF
>TRBV6-5|TRBD1|TRBJ1-1|NA
TGTGCCAGCAGTGACAGGGGTGAAGCTTTCTTT
CASSDRGEAFF
>TRBV9|NA|TRBJ1-5|NA
TGTGCCAGCAGCGTAGACCACAGATCCAATCAGCCCCAGCATTTT
CASSVDHRSNQPQHF
>TRBV30|TRBD2|TRBJ2-7|NA
TGTGCCCGAGGGTCGCGGGGGGACGATTGGCAGTACTTC
CARGSRGDDWQYF
>TRBV4-1|TRBD2|TRBJ2-7|few
TGCGCCAGCAGCCAAGTTCCCCAGCGGGGGGGCGACGAGCAGTACTTC
CASSQVPQRGGDEQYF
>TRBV5-4|NA|TRBJ1-1|NA
TGTGCCAGCAGCAGGGGTGGGCCCTCCACTGAAGCTTTCTTT
CASSRGGPSTEAFF
>TRBV18|TRBD1|TRBJ1-2|NA
TGTGCCAGCTCACCGCAAGGAAGGACAGGGAACTATGGCTACACCTTC
CASSPQGRTGNYGYTF
>TRBV7-8|TRBD1|TRBJ2-6|NA
TGTGCCAGCACACAGGGGTCAGGGGCCAACGTCCTGACTTTC
CASTQGSGANVLTF
>TRBV5-5|NA|TRBJ2-2|NA
TGTGCCAGCAGCTCGGGTCTAGGACATTTCGCGAACACCGGGGAGCTGTTTTTT
CASSSGLGHFANTGELFF
>TRBV27|NA|TRBJ2-2|NA
TGTGCCAGCAGCAACAACCTAGCGAGTGACGGGGAGCTGTTTTTT
CASSNNLASDGELFF
>TRBV5-6|NA|TRBJ1-1|NA
TGTGCCAGCAGCTTGACAAAGAACACTGAAGCTTTCTTT
CASSLTKNTEAFF
>TRBV7-9|NA|TRBJ2-5|once
TGTGCCAGCAGCTTAGTGTTTCCGCGGTACTTC
CASSLVFPRYF
>TRBV7-2|NA|TRBJ1-3|NA
TGTGCCAGCAGCTTAGGCGTCTTTGGAAACACCATATATTTT
CASSLGVFGNTIYF
>TRBV28|NA|TRBJ2-5|NA
TGTGCCAGCAGTTCAACCTTCGGGCAGTACTTC
CASSSTFGQYF
>TRBV30|NA|TRBJ2-2|NA
TGTGCCTGGAGCGAGCGGCCCACCGGGGAGCTGTTTTTT
CAWSERPTGELFF
>TRBV4-3|NA|TRBJ2-3|NA
TGCGCCAGCAGCCAAGAAGGGCGACTACATGATACGCAGTATTTT
CASSQEGRLHDTQYF
>TRBV27|NA|TRBJ1-4|once
TGTGCCAGCAGTTCTCGTCCCTTAGGGGCAAATGAAAAACTGTTTTTT
CASSSRPLGANEKLFF
>TRBV6-4|TRBD2|TRBJ2-3|NA
TGTGCCAGCAGGCCTAGCGGGGCCTCAGATACGCAGTATTTT
CASRPSGASDTQYF
>TRBV15|NA|TRBJ1-1|NA
TGTGCCACCAGCAGCAACTTGAACACTGAAGCTTTCTTT
CATSSNLNTEAFF
>TRBV5-1|NA|TRBJ1-4|NA
TGCGCCAGCAGCTTGGACGGTGAAAAACTGTTTTTT
CASSLDGEKLFF
>TRBV7-2|NA|TRBJ2-7|NA
TGTGCCAGCAGCTTATACGCTAGCTCCTACGAGCAGTACTTC
CASSLYASSYEQYF
>TRBV2|NA|TRBJ1-2|NA
TGTGCCAGCAAGGAGGGGCGGGATGGCTACACCTTC
CASKEGRDGYTF
>TRBV7-3|TRBD1|TRBJ1-4|NA
TGTGCCAGCAGCCCGACAGGGTGGGGAGAAAAACTGTTTTTT
CASSPTGWGEKLFF
>TRBV11-2|NA|TRBJ2-7|once
TGTGCCAGCAGCGGCGGGACCTCCTACGAGCAGTACTTC
CASSGGTSYEQYF
>TRBV10-2|TRBD1|TRBJ1-5|NA
TGCGCCAGCCGCCGGACAGGAGATAGCAATCAGCCCCAGCATTTT
CASRRTGDSNQPQHF
>TRBV11-2|NA|TRBJ2-5|few
TGTGCCAGCAGCTTACTTGGCCCAGAGACCCAGTACTTC
CASSLLGPETQYF
>TRBV2|TRBD2|TRBJ2-1|NA
TGTGCCAGCAGTGAGCGTAGCGGGGGGGCGGATGAGCAGTTCTTC
CASSERSGGADEQFF
>TRBV6-1|TRBD2|TRBJ2-3|NA
TGTGCCAGCAGTGAAGGACTAGCGGGGGGGATCACAGATACGCAGTATTTT
CASSEGLAGGITDTQYF
>TRBV7-2|NA|TRBJ2-5|NA
TGTGCCAGCAGCTTAGACAGGAATCAAGAGACCCAGTACTTC
CASSLDRNQETQYF
>TRBV7-2|NA|TRBJ1-5|NA
TGTGCCAGCAGCCAGAATGGAGGCAATCAGCCCCAGCATTTT
CASSQNGGNQPQHF
>TRBV9|NA|TRBJ1-2|NA
TGTGCCAGCAGCTCTAGTTGGGGGGGTTATGGCTACACCTTC
CASSSSWGGYGYTF
>TRBV6-5|NA|TRBJ2-7|NA
TGTGCCAGCAGTTACCTTCCGGGGGCCTACGAGCAGTACTTC
CASSYLPGAYEQYF